Each of the 15 T cell receptor beta chains below was sequenced from the same sample in a study of post-analysis software for immune sequencing data. Study observations and caveats: Patients showed TRBV5-6, TRBV5-1 and TRBV20-1 among a handful of TRBV segments more frequent than in controls.

The antigens these receptors bind are not known. The library was made from cDNA and included unique molecular identifiers. TCRdb ran MiXCR on the PCR reads and lists one entry per CDR3 protein. The table records roughly 650,000 distinct CDR3 sequences, about 60% of them present only once. The sequenced material came from blood. Receptor source: a girl aged 2-15 years with multiple sclerosis.

This clonotype is a singleton in its sample. This chain uses TRBV6-5 with TRBJ2-7; D is unclear. Deletions cut 6 bases from V and 9 bases from J, with 18 bases between. Germline-derived CDR1 and CDR2 are MNHEY and SVGAGI. The CDR3 has 13 residues. The CDR3 reads CASSPPAGGRQYF. The DNA for the CDR3 is TGTGCCAGCAGCCCACCGGCTGGCGGAAGGCAGTACTTC.

The CDR3 DNA reads as TGTGCCAGCAGTTTAGGCGGCGGGGGGGCGTCCTATGGCTACACCTTC. It encodes CASSLGGGGASYGYTF. This chain uses TRBV28 with TRBJ1-2, with TRBD1 as a possible D gene (6 bases). In germline, CDR1 is MDHEN, CDR2 SYDVKM. Trimming left V 2 bases short and J 4 bases short, with 17 bases between. The CDR3 extends over 16 amino acids.

This chain uses TRBV2 with TRBJ2-3, with 9 nucleotides matching TRBD2. The germline CDR1 and CDR2 sequences are SNHLY and FYNNEI. CDR3 size: 13 residues. Losses at the gene ends were 6 bases for V and 11 bases for J; bases not matched to a gene: 9. The CDR3 region is CASRASGTSKQYF. CDR3 sequence (DNA): TGTGCCAGCAGGGCCTCCGGGACTAGCAAGCAGTATTTT.

The V call is TRBV7-9, the J call TRBJ2-7; D is unresolved. Trimming pared 6 bases from V and 12 bases from J, leaving 6 bases between. The CDR3 totals 8 residues. Germline V CDR1 and CDR2: SEHNR, FQNEAQ (reference sequence). The CDR3 sequence: CASSPGYF. The CDR3 coding sequence is TGTGCCAGCAGTCCAGGGTACTTC.

V and J are TRBV5-1 and TRBJ2-5, with D possibly being TRBD1 or TRBD2 (5 bases each). The V end lost 3 bases, the J end lost 11 bases, and 23 bases lay between the germline ends. The V gene's germline CDR1 is SGHRS and CDR2 YFSETQ. This CDR3 is built from 15 residues. DNA for the CDR3: TGCGCCAGCAGCTCCGGGACCGATTCCTACAATGAGCAGTACTTC. Translation: CASSSGTDSYNEQYF.

This clonotype was found a few times. A read error may produce the germline difference seen at one junction end. The chain joins TRBV12-3 or TRBV12-4 to TRBJ1-1; TRBD1 is a possible D gene (5 bases). The length of the CDR3 is 13 residues. Here the CDR3 DNA reads TGTGCCAACAGTTTGAGGGGGAACACTGAAGCTTTCTTT. It encodes CANSLRGNTEAFF.

The V and J genes are TRBV7-2 and TRBJ2-7, with a weak D call TRBD1 (7 bases). The CDR3 has 14 amino acids. Germline V lookup: CDR1 SGHTA, CDR2 FQGNSA. Trimming left V 1 base short and J 5 bases short, with 12 bases between. CDR3 coding DNA: TGTGCCAGCAGCTTAGGGCAGGGGGGCAACGAGCAGTACTTC. This gives the protein CASSLGQGGNEQYF.

This clonotype was seen more than once but under ten times. The CDR3 bases are TGCAGTGCTACAGGGCCGCCACTATACGAGCAGTACTTC. This codes for CSATGPPLYEQYF. The rearrangement links TRBV20-1 to TRBJ2-7; D possibly corresponds to TRBD1 (5 bases). This CDR3 region has 13 residues. Looked up from germline, CDR1 is DFQATT and CDR2 is SNEGSKA (reference sequence). V was clipped by 4 bases and J by 4 bases, with 14 bases between them.

This clonotype came up a few times. The V gene is TRBV9, the J gene TRBJ1-2; 7 bases fit TRBD1. The germline gives CDR1 SGDLS, CDR2 YYNGEE. Trimming removed 4 bases from V and 4 bases from J; junction bases left unmatched: 7. The CDR3 sequence is 14 residues long. The CDR3 nucleotides read TGTGCCAGCAGCCCAGGGGGTACTGGCTATGGCTACACCTTC. It translates to CASSPGGTGYGYTF.

This clonotype has just a few counts. J is TRBJ2-1 and V is TRBV20-1; 9 bases match TRBD2. This CDR3 comprises 15 residues. The germline V gene has CDR1 DFQATT and CDR2 SNEGSKA (reference sequence). The V gene end was trimmed by 0 bases and the J gene end by 7 bases; junction bases not matched to a gene: 7. This CDR3 is CSARDRETSGNEQFF. The CDR3, as DNA: TGCAGTGCTAGAGATAGGGAGACTAGCGGAAATGAGCAGTTCTTC.

This clonotype was picked up a small number of times. The chain has TRBV15 and TRBJ2-1, with no clear D. Trimming pared 0 bases from V and 8 bases from J, leaving 11 bases between. CDR1 and CDR2 from the germline V gene are LNHNV and YYDKDF (reference sequence). The CDR3 length is 14 residues. CDR3 loop: CATSRDPPPHEQFF. CDR3 DNA sequence: TGTGCCACCAGCAGAGACCCTCCGCCGCATGAGCAGTTCTTC.

This chain uses TRBV6-5 with TRBJ1-1; D perhaps matches TRBD1 (5 bases). CDR3 size: 16 residues. V lost 0 bases to trimming and J lost 7 bases, with 18 bases between them. Germline V gives CDR1 MNHEY, CDR2 SVGAGI. In DNA, the CDR3 is TGTGCCAGCAGTTACTCCCCATTTTGGGGGGGGAGTGAAGCTTTCTTT. It specifies CASSYSPFWGGSEAFF.

This chain connects TRBV11-2 to TRBJ2-1; D is undetermined. This CDR3 has 12 residues. Germline lookup yields CDR1 SGHAT and CDR2 FQNNGV. Trimming stripped 1 base from V and 10 bases from J, with 8 bases between. The DNA of the CDR3 is TGTGCCAGCAGCTTAGGGGCCACAGAGCAGTTCTTC. Protein sequence: CASSLGATEQFF. The full variable domain, with the rest looked up from reference TRBV11-2 and TRBJ2-1, is EAGVAQSPRYKIIEKRQSVAFWCNPISGHATLYWYQQILGQGPKLLIQFQNNGVVDDSQLPKDRFSAERLKGVDSTLKIQPAKLEDSAVYLCASSLGATEQFFGPGTRLTVL.

The rearrangement links TRBV7-2 to TRBJ2-7; a possible D gene is TRBD1 (7 bases). The CDR3 has 15 amino acids. Germline CDR1 and CDR2: SGHTA and FQGNSA. Trimming removed 5 bases from V and 3 bases from J, with 17 bases in between. CDR3 loop: CASSQGVGGNYEQYF. As DNA, the CDR3 is TGTGCCAGCAGCCAGGGGGTCGGGGGAAACTACGAGCAGTACTTC.

This clonotype was observed a few times. The chain employs TRBV4-1 and TRBJ2-7; D assignment may be TRBD1 or TRBD2 (5 bases each). The CDR3 sequence is 15 residues long. Germline values: CDR1 MGHRA, CDR2 YSYEKL. V shed 0 bases and J shed 6 bases, with 15 bases lying between them. The CDR3 nucleotides read TGCGCCAGCAGCCAAGAACCGGGACGGAGTGGCGAGCAGTACTTC. Its protein is CASSQEPGRSGEQYF.